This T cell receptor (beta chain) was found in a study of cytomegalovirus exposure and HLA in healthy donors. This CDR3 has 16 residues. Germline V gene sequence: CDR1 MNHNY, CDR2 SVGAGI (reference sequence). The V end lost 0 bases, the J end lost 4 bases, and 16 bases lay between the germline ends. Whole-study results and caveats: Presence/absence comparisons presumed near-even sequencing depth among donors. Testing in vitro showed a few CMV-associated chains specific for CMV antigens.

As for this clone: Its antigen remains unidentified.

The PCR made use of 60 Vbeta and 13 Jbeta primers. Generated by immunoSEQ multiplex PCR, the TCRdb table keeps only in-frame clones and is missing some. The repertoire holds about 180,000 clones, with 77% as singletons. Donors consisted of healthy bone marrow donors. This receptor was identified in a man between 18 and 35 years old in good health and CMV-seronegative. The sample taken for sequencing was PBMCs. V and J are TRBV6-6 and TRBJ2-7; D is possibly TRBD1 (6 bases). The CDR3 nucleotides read TGTGCCAGCAGTTACTCGTTCAGGGGCCTAAGTTACGAGCAGTACTTC. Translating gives CASSYSFRGLSYEQYF.